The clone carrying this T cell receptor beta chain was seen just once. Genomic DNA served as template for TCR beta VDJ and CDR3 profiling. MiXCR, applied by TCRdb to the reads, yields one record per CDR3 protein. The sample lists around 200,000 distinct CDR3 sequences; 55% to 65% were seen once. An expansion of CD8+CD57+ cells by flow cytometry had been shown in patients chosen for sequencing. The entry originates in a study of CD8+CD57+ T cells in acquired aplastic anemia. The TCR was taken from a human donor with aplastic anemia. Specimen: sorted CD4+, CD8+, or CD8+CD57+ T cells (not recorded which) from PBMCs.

CDR3 region: CATLRGPSNTGELFF. DNA of the CDR3: TGCGCCACGCTCCGGGGGCCCTCGAACACCGGGGAGCTGTTTTTT. The chain uses TRBV10-2 and TRBJ2-2; D is tentatively TRBD1 or TRBD2 (6 bases each). The CDR3 is made up of 15 amino acids. CDR1 is WSHSY, CDR2 SAAADI, per germline. V was clipped by 10 bases and J by 0 bases, with 15 bases between them.